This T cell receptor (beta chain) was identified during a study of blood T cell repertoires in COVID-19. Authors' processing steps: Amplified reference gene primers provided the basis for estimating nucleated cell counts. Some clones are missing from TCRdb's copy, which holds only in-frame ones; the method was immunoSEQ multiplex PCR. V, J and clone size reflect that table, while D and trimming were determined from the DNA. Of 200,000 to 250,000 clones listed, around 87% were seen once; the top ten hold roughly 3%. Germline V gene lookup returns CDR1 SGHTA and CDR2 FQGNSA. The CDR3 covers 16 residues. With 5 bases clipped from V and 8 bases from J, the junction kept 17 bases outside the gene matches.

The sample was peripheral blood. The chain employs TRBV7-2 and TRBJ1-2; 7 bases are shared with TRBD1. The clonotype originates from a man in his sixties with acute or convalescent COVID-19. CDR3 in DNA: TGTGCCAGCAGCCAAAACAGGGGTGAAAGGATGAGGGGCTACACCTTC. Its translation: CASSQNRGERMRGYTF.